The 23 T cell receptor beta chains listed next were all sequenced from one sample in a study of T cells after yellow fever vaccination. Using its own MiXCR run on the 5' RACE reads, TCRdb lists one record per CDR3 protein. Here the sample spans about 580,000 distinct CDR3 sequences, approximately 16% being singletons. Specimen: PBMCs, collected less than 6 days after the first yellow fever vaccination. Source of these receptors: a man aged 18 to 30 who received the YFV17D yellow fever vaccine.

The chain joins TRBV7-6 to TRBJ2-7; no clear D. The CDR3 loop spans 11 amino acids. The V and J ends lost 4 bases and 9 bases respectively, with 10 bases between them. Germline assignment: CDR1 SGHVS and CDR2 FNYEAQ. As DNA, the CDR3 is TGTGCCAGCAGCTCCGGCGACGGGCAGTACTTC. Encoded protein: CASSSGDGQYF.

J is TRBJ1-4 and V is TRBV7-8; 7 bases map to TRBD1. The CDR3 covers 15 residues. Unmatched junction bases numbered 7, after V lost 5 bases and J lost 4 bases. Germline V gene data show CDR1 as SGHVS and CDR2 as FQNEAQ. CDR3 sequence reads: CASSPRDRNNEKLFF. Here the CDR3 DNA reads TGTGCCAGCAGCCCACGGGACAGAAATAATGAAAAACTGTTTTTT.

The V gene is TRBV4-1, the J gene TRBJ2-1; 10 bases line up with TRBD2. Trimming took 1 base from V and 9 from J; bases not matched to a gene: 6. CDR3 length equals 15 residues. Germline CDR1 is MGHRA and CDR2 is YSYEKL. In DNA, the CDR3 is TGCGCCAGCAGCCAAGTTAGCGGGGGGACGGGTGAGCAGTTCTTC. This encodes CASSQVSGGTGEQFF.

This clonotype occurred a few times. J is TRBJ2-7 and V is TRBV6-5; D assignment may be TRBD1 or TRBD2 (6 bases each). Trimming cost V 0 bases and J 5 bases, with 14 bases left between them. Germline loops: CDR1 MNHEY, CDR2 SVGAGI. There are 15 residues in the CDR3. The CDR3 nucleotides read TGTGCCAGCAGTTACTCGGAGTCCGGGGGCAACGAGCAGTACTTC. Protein product: CASSYSESGGNEQYF.

The CDR3 DNA reads as TGCGCCAGCAGCTCGTCCGGGACGTCCTCTGGAAACACCATATATTTT. It yields the protein CASSSSGTSSGNTIYF. V and J are TRBV5-1 and TRBJ1-3; tentative D call: TRBD1 (5 bases). The CDR3 has 16 amino acids. CDR1 and CDR2 from the germline V gene are SGHRS and YFSETQ. Trimming shortened V by 3 bases and J by 0 bases, and 13 bases separated the two germline ends.

This rearrangement joins TRBV13 to TRBJ2-7, with D possibly matching TRBD2 (6 bases). Per germline, CDR1 PRHDT and CDR2 FYEKMQ (reference sequence). This CDR3 region has 15 residues. The germline V and J ends were trimmed by 5 bases and 0 bases, with 14 bases remaining between them. The CDR3 protein is CASSPKWGLSYEQYF. The CDR3 coding sequence is TGTGCCAGCAGCCCCAAATGGGGACTCTCCTACGAGCAGTACTTC.

This clonotype appeared many times. The chain employs TRBV7-3 and TRBJ2-2; D may be TRBD1 (5 bases). Germline loops: CDR1 SGHTA, CDR2 FQGTGA. With 3 bases removed from V and 6 bases from J, the gap between germline ends came to 8 bases. The CDR3 is made up of 13 amino acids. The CDR3 region has the DNA TGTGCCAGCAGCTTGACAGTTCCCGGGGAGCTGTTTTTT. This gives the protein CASSLTVPGELFF.

This chain connects TRBV3-1 to TRBJ1-6, with D perhaps TRBD1 (6 bases). CDR1 is LGHDT, CDR2 YNNKEL, per germline (reference sequence). Trimming cost V 4 bases and J 4 bases, with 14 bases left between them. The CDR3 is made up of 16 amino acids. In DNA, the CDR3 is TGTGCCAGCAGCCCGAGGGGGATCAGGTATAATTCACCCCTCCACTTT. Its protein is CASSPRGIRYNSPLHF.

V gene TRBV11-2 combines with J gene TRBJ2-1, with 9 bases fitting TRBD1. Per germline, CDR1 SGHAT and CDR2 FQNNGV. The CDR3 spans 15 residues. Trimming cost V 4 bases and J 0 bases; bases outside gene matches: 1. The CDR3 loop reads CASSWDRASYNEQFF. Here the CDR3 DNA reads TGTGCCAGCAGCTGGGACAGGGCCTCCTACAATGAGCAGTTCTTC.

The rearrangement links TRBV4-2 to TRBJ1-5; D might be TRBD1 (5 bases). Trimming took 1 base from V and 7 from J, leaving 14 bases between them. CDR1 is LGHNA and CDR2 is YNFKEQ in the germline V gene. The CDR3 has 15 residues. CDR3 nucleotide sequence: TGTGCCAGCAGCCAAGTCGAAGGGGATGGACAGCCCCAGCATTTT. Protein: CASSQVEGDGQPQHF.

This sequence joins TRBV7-2 and TRBJ2-5, with D hard to call. The CDR3 sequence is 14 residues long. V was pared by 5 bases and J by 1 base, with 11 bases between. Germline CDR1 is SGHTA and CDR2 is FQGNSA. CDR3 in DNA: TGTGCCAGCAGCGGCTTCCGGACCCAAGAGACCCAGTACTTC. Its protein is CASSGFRTQETQYF.

There are a few counts of this clonotype. As DNA, the CDR3 is TGTGCCAGCAGCTTACGCGGTGATGAAAAACTGTTTTTT. Amino acids: CASSLRGDEKLFF. The chain has TRBV7-9 and TRBJ1-4, with no clear D. From germline, CDR1 is SEHNR and CDR2 FQNEAQ (reference sequence). Trimming left V 2 bases short and J 6 bases short, with 7 bases between. The CDR3 covers 13 residues.

This clonotype appeared a few times. The chain combines TRBV21-1 with TRBJ2-6; the DNA was not compared with TRBD1, the D call given in the table. TRBV21-1 constitutes a pseudogene. The CDR3 consists of 18 residues. This CDR3 reads CASEMSGQAFSGANVLTF. CDR3 DNA: TGTGCCAGCGAAATGTCCGGACAGGCCTTTTCTGGGGCCAACGTCCTGACTTTC.

This clonotype was seen only a few times. V usage is TRBV27 and J usage is TRBJ2-2; 10 bases match TRBD1. J lost 4 bases, V lost 6 bases, and 8 bases had no gene match. The V gene's germline CDR1 is MNHEY and CDR2 SMNVEV (reference sequence). The CDR3 sequence is 16 residues long. The CDR3 DNA follows: TGTGCCAGCAGCTTCTGGACAGGGGGTTCCACCGGGGAGCTGTTTTTT. As protein: CASSFWTGGSTGELFF.

The V call is TRBV7-2, the J call TRBJ1-6, with D unclear. Trimming cost V 6 bases and J 8 bases, with 20 bases left between them. This CDR3 region has 16 residues. The germline gives CDR1 SGHTA, CDR2 FQGNSA. The CDR3 coding sequence is TGTGCCAGCAGTCCTCACCGGGATCCTCTTTATTCACCCCTCCACTTT. This encodes CASSPHRDPLYSPLHF.

The V and J genes are TRBV9 and TRBJ1-5; possible D gene TRBD1, 5 bases. CDR1 SGDLS and CDR2 YYNGEE come from the germline V gene. The CDR3 extends over 16 amino acids. Trimming pared 0 bases from V and 7 bases from J, leaving 17 bases between. The CDR3 nucleotides are TGTGCCAGCAGCGTAGGCCCCACAGGTCAAGGACAGCCCCAGCATTTT. Its protein product is CASSVGPTGQGQPQHF.

The rearrangement links TRBV6-5 to TRBJ1-2; D not resolved. Trimming left V 0 bases short and J 4 bases short, with 18 bases between. Germline V gene sequence: CDR1 MNHEY, CDR2 SVGAGI. The CDR3 is made up of 17 amino acids. CDR3 nucleotides: TGTGCCAGCAGTTACTCGATAACACCCTCCCAAGGCTATGGCTACACCTTC. It translates to CASSYSITPSQGYGYTF.

In this sample, this clonotype turned up a few times. This chain links TRBV12-3 or TRBV12-4 with TRBJ1-1, with TRBD1 matching 9 bases. The CDR3 has 20 residues. V lost 1 base and J lost 5; bases outside the gene matches: 20. CDR3 amino acids: CASSLDYLNRGPEKGTEAFF. CDR3 nucleotides: TGTGCCAGCAGTTTAGATTACCTTAACAGGGGGCCCGAAAAAGGAACTGAAGCTTTCTTT.

This clonotype was counted a single time. The V gene is TRBV19, the J gene TRBJ2-3, with unresolved D. Deletions cut 9 bases from V and 6 bases from J, with 7 bases between. The CDR3 has 10 residues. The germline V gene encodes CDR1 LNHDA and CDR2 SQIVND (reference sequence). CDR3 DNA sequence: TGTGCCAGCGGAGATGATACGCAGTATTTT. It translates to CASGDDTQYF.

The chain links TRBV5-4 to TRBJ2-2, with D maybe TRBD2 (5 bases). CDR3 size: 15 residues. V was clipped by 4 bases and J by 3 bases, with 13 bases between them. Germline V gene sequence: CDR1 SGHNT, CDR2 YYREEE (reference sequence). CDR3 sequence reads: CASSGHSADTGELFF. Here the CDR3 DNA reads TGTGCCAGCAGCGGTCATAGCGCCGACACCGGGGAGCTGTTTTTT.

The chain links TRBV29-1 to TRBJ2-2, with TRBD1 matching 9 bases. The J segment lost 4 bases and the V segment lost 7 bases, leaving 7 bases of the junction unmatched. The CDR3 sequence is 14 residues long. In germline, CDR1 is SQVTM, CDR2 ANQGSEA. The CDR3 spells CSAAVTGGTGELFF. The CDR3 DNA sequence: TGCAGCGCTGCCGTGACAGGGGGCACCGGGGAGCTGTTTTTT.

This clonotype was seen more than once but under ten times. The chain combines TRBV20-1 with TRBJ1-1; no definite D call. Germline V gene sequence: CDR1 DFQATT, CDR2 SNEGSKA (reference sequence). Trimming took off 4 bases at V and 4 bases at J, with 16 bases between the two ends. This CDR3 has 14 amino acids. Here the CDR3 reads CSAKGVYELTEAFF. The CDR3 region has the DNA TGCAGTGCTAAGGGAGTTTATGAACTCACTGAAGCTTTCTTT.

For this clonotype: An end of the junction differs from the germline gene, which may be a read error. The chain carries TRBV6-1 and TRBJ2-3; D is ambiguous. This CDR3 is built from 14 residues. Germline CDR1 is MNHNS and CDR2 is SASEGT. The CDR3 DNA reads TGTGCCAGCAGTACAGCCCCTAGTCCGAATACTCAGTATTTT. It codes for CASSTAPSPNTQYF.